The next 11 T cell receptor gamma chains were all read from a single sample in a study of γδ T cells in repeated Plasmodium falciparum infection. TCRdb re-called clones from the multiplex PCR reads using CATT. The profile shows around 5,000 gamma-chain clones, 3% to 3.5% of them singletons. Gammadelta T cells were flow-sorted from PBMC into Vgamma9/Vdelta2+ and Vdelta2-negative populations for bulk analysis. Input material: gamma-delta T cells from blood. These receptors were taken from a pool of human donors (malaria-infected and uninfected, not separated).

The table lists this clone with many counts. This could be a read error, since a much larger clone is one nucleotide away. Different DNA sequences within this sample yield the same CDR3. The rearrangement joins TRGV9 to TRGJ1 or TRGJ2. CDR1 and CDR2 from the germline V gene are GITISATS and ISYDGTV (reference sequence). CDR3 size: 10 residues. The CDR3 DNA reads TGTGCCCTGTGGGAGGATAAGAAACTCTTT. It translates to CALWEDKKLF.

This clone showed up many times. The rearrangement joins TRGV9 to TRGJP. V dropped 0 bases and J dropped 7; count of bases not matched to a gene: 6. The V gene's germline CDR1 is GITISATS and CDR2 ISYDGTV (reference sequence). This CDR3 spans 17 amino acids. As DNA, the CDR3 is TGTGCCTTGTGGGAGGTGGCGTATGAGTTGGGCAAAAAAATCAAGGTATTT. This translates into CALWEVAYELGKKIKVF.

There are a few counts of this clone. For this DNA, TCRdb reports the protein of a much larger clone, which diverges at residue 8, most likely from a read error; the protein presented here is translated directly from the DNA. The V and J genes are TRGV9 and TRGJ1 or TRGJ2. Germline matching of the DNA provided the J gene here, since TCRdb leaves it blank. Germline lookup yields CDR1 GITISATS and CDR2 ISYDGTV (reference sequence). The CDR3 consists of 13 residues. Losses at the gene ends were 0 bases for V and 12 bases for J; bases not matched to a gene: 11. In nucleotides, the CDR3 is TGTGCCTTGTGGGAGGTGGAACTCGGGAGGAAACTCTTT. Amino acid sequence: CALWEVELGRKLF.

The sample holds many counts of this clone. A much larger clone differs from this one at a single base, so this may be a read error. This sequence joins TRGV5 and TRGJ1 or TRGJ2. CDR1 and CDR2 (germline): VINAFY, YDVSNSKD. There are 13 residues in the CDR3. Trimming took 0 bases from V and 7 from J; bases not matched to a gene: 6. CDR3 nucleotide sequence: TGTGCCACCTGGGACAGGTCTAACTATAAGAAACTCTTT. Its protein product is CATWDRSNYKKLF.

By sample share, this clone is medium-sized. The CDR3 spells CATWDTRTVGYYKKLF. The CDR3 DNA reads TGTGCCACCTGGGATACCCGCACGGTGGGGTATTATAAGAAACTCTTT. J is TRGJ1 or TRGJ2 and V is TRGV8. J gave up 4 bases and V 2 bases, and 14 bases lay outside the gene matches. This CDR3 has 16 amino acids. Germline lookup yields CDR1 VENAVY and CDR2 YDSYNSRV.

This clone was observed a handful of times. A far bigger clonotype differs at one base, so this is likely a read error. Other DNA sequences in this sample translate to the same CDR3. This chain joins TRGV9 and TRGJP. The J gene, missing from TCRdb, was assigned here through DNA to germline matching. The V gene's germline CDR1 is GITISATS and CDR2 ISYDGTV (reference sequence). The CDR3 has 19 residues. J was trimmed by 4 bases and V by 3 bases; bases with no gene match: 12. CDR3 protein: CALWETARPQELGKKIKVF. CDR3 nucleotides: TGTGCCTTGTGGGAGACGGCTCGCCCCCAAGAGTTGGGCAAAAAAATCAAGGTATTT.

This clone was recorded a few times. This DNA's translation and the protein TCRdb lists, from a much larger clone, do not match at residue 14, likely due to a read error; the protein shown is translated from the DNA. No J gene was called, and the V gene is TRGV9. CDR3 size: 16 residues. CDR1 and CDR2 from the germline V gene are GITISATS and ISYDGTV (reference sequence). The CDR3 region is CALWEGEELGKKIEVF. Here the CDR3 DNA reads TGTGCCTTGTGGGAGGGCGAGGAGTTGGGCAAAAAAATCGAGGTATTT.

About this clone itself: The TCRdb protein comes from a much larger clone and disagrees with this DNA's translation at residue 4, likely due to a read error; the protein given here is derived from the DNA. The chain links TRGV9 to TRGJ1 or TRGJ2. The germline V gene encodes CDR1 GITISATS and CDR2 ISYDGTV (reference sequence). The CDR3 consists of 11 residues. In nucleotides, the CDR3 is TGTGCCTTGAGGGAGACTTATAAGAAACTCTTT. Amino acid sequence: CALRETYKKLF.

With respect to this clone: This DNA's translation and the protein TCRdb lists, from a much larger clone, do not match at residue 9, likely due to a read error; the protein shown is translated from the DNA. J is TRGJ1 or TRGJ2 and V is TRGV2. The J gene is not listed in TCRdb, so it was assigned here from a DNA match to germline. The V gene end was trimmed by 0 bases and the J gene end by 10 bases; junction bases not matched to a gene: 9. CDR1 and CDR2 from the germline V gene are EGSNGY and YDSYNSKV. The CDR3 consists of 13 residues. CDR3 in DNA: TGTGCCACCTGGGACGGGCCTACCATAAAGAAACTCTTT. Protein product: CATWDGPTIKKLF.

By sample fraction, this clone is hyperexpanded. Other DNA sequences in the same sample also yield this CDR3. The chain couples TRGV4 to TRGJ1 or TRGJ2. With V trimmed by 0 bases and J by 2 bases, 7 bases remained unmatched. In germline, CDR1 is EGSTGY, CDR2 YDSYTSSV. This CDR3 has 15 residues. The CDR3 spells CATWDGPGDYYKKLF. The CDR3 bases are TGTGCCACCTGGGATGGGCCAGGGGATTATTATAAGAAACTCTTT.

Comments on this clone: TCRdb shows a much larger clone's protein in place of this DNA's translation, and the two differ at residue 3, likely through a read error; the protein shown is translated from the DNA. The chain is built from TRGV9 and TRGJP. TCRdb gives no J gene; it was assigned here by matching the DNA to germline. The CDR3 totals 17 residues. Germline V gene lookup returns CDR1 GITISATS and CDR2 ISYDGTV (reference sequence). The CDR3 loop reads CASWEGTQELGKKIKVF. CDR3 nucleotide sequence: TGTGCCTCGTGGGAGGGAACCCAAGAGTTGGGCAAAAAAATCAAGGTATTT.